The 28 T cell receptor beta chains below all came from one sample that was sequenced in a study of OX40 agonist ivuxolimab in advanced cancers. TCRdb keeps only in-frame clones here, not all; method: immunoSEQ multiplex PCR. This sample has some 140,000 clones, with about 93% found just once. The sample consisted of CD4+ or CD8+ T cells sorted from blood, taken in a trial of the OX40 agonist ivuxolimab. All receptors derive from an adult with an advanced solid tumor such as melanoma, head and neck, liver or kidney cancer.

The rearrangement links TRBV29-1 to TRBJ1-2; D not resolved. This CDR3 spans 12 amino acids. Germline V gene lookup returns CDR1 SQVTM and CDR2 ANQGSEA. Between the trimmed V and J ends, which lost 7 bases and 8 bases, there was a span of 17 bases. The CDR3 coding sequence is TGCAGCGCCGAGGACTCTCCTGGAGGCTACACCTTC. This codes for CSAEDSPGGYTF.

CDR3 nucleotides: TGTGCCAGCAGTTCCGGGACAGGGCAAGGCTACACCTTC. It specifies CASSSGTGQGYTF. The chain links TRBV6-5 to TRBJ1-2; 9 bases agree with TRBD1. The CDR3 is 13 residues long. In germline, CDR1 is MNHEY, CDR2 SVGAGI. The V and J ends lost 4 bases and 8 bases, in that order; junction bases with no gene match: 5.

V gene TRBV6-6 combines with J gene TRBJ1-3; D call uncertain. V was trimmed by 10 bases and J by 0 bases, leaving 7 bases between them. The CDR3 runs to 12 residues. Germline V gene data show CDR1 as MNHNY and CDR2 as SVGAGI (reference sequence). The CDR3 nucleotides are TGTGCCACCCGCAGCTCTGGAAACACCATATATTTT. Protein sequence: CATRSSGNTIYF.

V and J are TRBV12-5 and TRBJ2-1; 7 bases match TRBD1. This CDR3 spans 14 amino acids. V lost 8 bases and J lost 5; bases outside the gene matches: 9. Per germline, CDR1 LGHNT and CDR2 FRNRAP. DNA of the CDR3: TGTGCTAGTCTTGACAGGGCCCTCCACAATGAGCAGTTCTTC. Its translation is CASLDRALHNEQFF.

This chain joins TRBV7-2 and TRBJ2-7; possibly TRBD2 for D (6 bases). Trimming removed 5 bases from V and 0 bases from J, with 23 bases in between. The CDR3 sequence is 18 residues long. CDR1 SGHTA and CDR2 FQGNSA come from the germline V gene. The CDR3 region is CASSLGRAGTVVSYEQYF. CDR3 DNA sequence: TGTGCCAGCAGCCTAGGTAGGGCCGGGACTGTCGTCTCCTACGAGCAGTACTTC.

The rearrangement joins TRBV11-2 to TRBJ1-1; 9 bases are a match to TRBD1. The trim removed 5 bases at V and 8 bases at J, leaving 12 bases unmatched. This CDR3 comprises 15 residues. CDR1 is SGHAT and CDR2 is FQNNGV in the germline V gene. CDR3 DNA sequence: TGTGCCAGCAGCCGTTTATGGGACAGGGCGCGAGAAGCTTTCTTT. This sequence encodes CASSRLWDRAREAFF. Supplemented by reference TRBV11-2 and TRBJ1-1, the full variable domain reads EAGVAQSPRYKIIEKRQSVAFWCNPISGHATLYWYQQILGQGPKLLIQFQNNGVVDDSQLPKDRFSAERLKGVDSTLKIQPAKLEDSAVYLCASSRLWDRAREAFFGQGTRLTVV.

This chain connects TRBV5-1 to TRBJ1-2; no clear D gene. CDR1 SGHRS and CDR2 YFSETQ come from the germline V gene. CDR3 length: 14 amino acids. V lost 2 bases, J lost 2 bases, and 10 bases lay in between. The CDR3, as DNA: TGCGCCAGCAGCTTTTACTTGGGGAACTATGGCTACACCTTC. Translating gives CASSFYLGNYGYTF.

V gene TRBV27 combines with J gene TRBJ2-3; D uncertain. V dropped 3 bases and J dropped 3 bases, with 28 bases sitting between them. CDR3 length equals 20 residues. The germline CDR1 and CDR2 sequences are MNHEY and SMNVEV (reference sequence). The CDR3 sequence is CASSFSHIPARQEVTDTQYF. The CDR3 DNA sequence: TGTGCCAGCAGTTTTTCGCACATTCCGGCCCGACAAGAGGTGACAGATACGCAGTATTTT.

The chain recombines TRBV10-3 with TRBJ2-2; D remains ambiguous. Trimming shortened V by 11 bases and J by 2 bases, and 9 bases separated the two germline ends. CDR1 is ENHRY and CDR2 is SYGVKD in the germline V gene. There are 12 residues in the CDR3. CDR3 sequence reads: CASHRNTGELFF. The CDR3 DNA reads TGTGCCTCTCACCGAAACACCGGGGAGCTGTTTTTT.

J is TRBJ2-1 and V is TRBV4-2, with 8 bases identical to TRBD1. The CDR3 is 16 amino acids. The V gene end was trimmed by 2 bases and the J gene end by 7 bases; junction bases not matched to a gene: 10. Germline CDR1 reads LGHNA; CDR2 reads YNFKEQ. The CDR3 coding sequence is TGTGCCAGCAGCCAATGGGGGACAGGTTCGAGGAATGAGCAGTTCTTC. This gives the protein CASSQWGTGSRNEQFF.

The rearrangement uses TRBV5-1 and TRBJ2-1, with D uncertain. This CDR3 has 12 amino acids. V was trimmed by 3 bases and J by 3 bases, leaving 4 bases between them. The germline V gene encodes CDR1 SGHRS and CDR2 YFSETQ. The CDR3 protein is CASSSHYNEQFF. The DNA for the CDR3 is TGCGCCAGCAGCTCTCACTACAATGAGCAGTTCTTC.

This chain joins TRBV6-5 and TRBJ2-1; D may match TRBD1 or TRBD2 (6 bases each). The germline CDR1 and CDR2 sequences are MNHEY and SVGAGI. Trimming pared 0 bases from V and 6 bases from J, leaving 15 bases between. This CDR3 region has 16 residues. CDR3 region: CASSYSKGGRFNEQFF. CDR3 DNA sequence: TGTGCCAGCAGTTACTCGAAAGGGGGGCGGTTCAATGAGCAGTTCTTC.

The gene calls are TRBV5-6 and TRBJ2-7; D possibly corresponds to TRBD1 (6 bases). V was pared by 2 bases and J by 3 bases, with 15 bases between. CDR1 is SGHDT and CDR2 is YYEEEE in the germline V gene. The CDR3 length is 15 residues. The CDR3 loop reads CASSFLMRQDYEQYF. CDR3 in DNA: TGTGCCAGCAGCTTCCTGATGCGACAGGACTACGAGCAGTACTTC.

The rearrangement uses TRBV4-1 and TRBJ1-1; 9 bases fit TRBD1. Trimming cost V 5 bases and J 2 bases; bases outside gene matches: 9. The germline CDR1 and CDR2 sequences are MGHRA and YSYEKL. The length of the CDR3 is 16 residues. The CDR3 protein is CASSEGGTGKNTEAFF. The CDR3 coding sequence is TGCGCCAGCAGCGAAGGGGGGACAGGGAAAAACACTGAAGCTTTCTTT.

V and J are TRBV28 and TRBJ2-6, with 7 bases matching TRBD1. With V trimmed by 8 bases and J by 0 bases, 4 bases remained unmatched. The length of the CDR3 is 15 residues. CDR1 MDHEN and CDR2 SYDVKM come from the germline V gene. CDR3 loop: CASLDRASGANVLTF. The CDR3 coding sequence is TGTGCCAGCCTAGACAGGGCCTCTGGGGCCAACGTCCTGACTTTC.

V usage is TRBV7-3 and J usage is TRBJ1-1; D not certain. The CDR3 runs 13 residues. Per germline, CDR1 SGHTA and CDR2 FQGTGA. V lost 5 bases and J lost 0, with 7 bases in between. Here the CDR3 DNA reads TGTGCCAGCAGCGGAGAGTTGAACACTGAAGCTTTCTTT. It yields the protein CASSGELNTEAFF.

The genes are TRBV7-2 and TRBJ1-1, with D possibly TRBD1 on 6 matching bases. The CDR3 runs 16 residues. Per the germline V gene, CDR1 is SGHTA and CDR2 is FQGNSA. Trimming cost V 5 bases and J 0 bases, with 16 bases left between them. CDR3 amino acids: CASSLPTGQMNTEAFF. The CDR3 DNA is TGTGCCAGCAGCCTACCTACCGGACAGATGAACACTGAAGCTTTCTTT.

This chain connects TRBV18 to TRBJ2-3, with D possibly matching TRBD2 (6 bases). There are 15 residues in the CDR3. V was trimmed by 6 bases and J by 1 base, leaving 14 bases between them. Germline V gene sequence: CDR1 KGHSH, CDR2 LQKENI. The CDR3 is CASSPQLAGTDTQYF. CDR3 DNA sequence: TGTGCCAGCTCGCCTCAACTAGCAGGCACAGATACGCAGTATTTT.

The V gene is TRBV5-6, the J gene TRBJ1-2; the match to TRBD1 covers 9 bases. The V gene end was trimmed by 0 bases and the J gene end by 5 bases; junction bases not matched to a gene: 11. The V gene's germline CDR1 is SGHDT and CDR2 YYEEEE. This CDR3 has 17 amino acids. In DNA, the CDR3 is TGTGCCAGCAGCTTGGCAAAAAAGTGGACAGGGGCATATGGCTACACCTTC. Translating it yields CASSLAKKWTGAYGYTF.

This sequence joins TRBV6-5 and TRBJ1-1, with TRBD1 identical over 10 bases. Losses at the gene ends were 0 bases for V and 5 bases for J; bases not matched to a gene: 0. Per the germline V gene, CDR1 is MNHEY and CDR2 is SVGAGI. CDR3 size: 14 residues. CDR3 in amino acids: CASSYSDRGTEAFF. The CDR3 bases are TGTGCCAGCAGTTACTCGGACAGGGGGACTGAAGCTTTCTTT.

V gene TRBV6-5 combines with J gene TRBJ2-7; TRBD1 aligns across 9 bases. This CDR3 has 14 residues. CDR1 MNHEY and CDR2 SVGAGI come from the germline V gene. V trimming: 6 bases; J trimming: 3 bases; junction bases outside the gene matches: 6. DNA for the CDR3: TGTGCCAGCAGCCCTCCGGGACAGGGCTACGAGCAGTACTTC. As protein: CASSPPGQGYEQYF.

This rearrangement joins TRBV18 to TRBJ2-6; D uncertain. The CDR3 length is 15 residues. Germline CDR1 and CDR2: KGHSH and LQKENI. V was trimmed by 2 bases and J by 3 bases, leaving 8 bases between them. In nucleotides, the CDR3 is TGTGCCAGCTCACCATCCTATCTTGGGGCCAACGTCCTGACTTTC. It specifies CASSPSYLGANVLTF. Supplemented by reference TRBV18 and TRBJ2-6, the full variable domain reads NAGVMQNPRHLVRRRGQEARLRCSPMKGHSHVYWYRQLPEEGLKFMVYLQKENIIDESGMPKERFSAEFPKEGPSILRIQQVVRGDSAAYFCASSPSYLGANVLTFGAGSRLTVL.

This clone was counted once. The chain recombines TRBV19 with TRBJ1-3, with 9 bases matching TRBD1. Per germline, CDR1 LNHDA and CDR2 SQIVND (reference sequence). There are 16 residues in the CDR3. Trimming took 5 bases from V and 4 from J; bases not matched to a gene: 9. This CDR3 is CASSPWDRVEGNTIYF. The DNA for the CDR3 is TGTGCCAGTAGTCCATGGGACAGGGTGGAAGGAAACACCATATATTTT.

This clone appeared a single time. V usage is TRBV6-6 and J usage is TRBJ1-2; TRBD1 agrees at 9 bases. Germline-derived CDR1 and CDR2 are MNHNY and SVGAGI (reference sequence). The V segment lost 3 bases and the J segment 2 bases; nucleotides outside the gene matches: 4. This CDR3 is 15 amino acids long. This CDR3 is CASSYTGQGNYGYTF. The CDR3 DNA is TGTGCCAGCAGTTATACGGGACAGGGAAACTATGGCTACACCTTC.

V is TRBV5-4 and J is TRBJ2-2; D is unresolved. The germline V and J ends were trimmed by 0 bases and 5 bases, with 8 bases remaining between them. The CDR3 runs to 14 residues. Looked up from germline, CDR1 is SGHNT and CDR2 is YYREEE (reference sequence). CDR3 sequence (DNA): TGTGCCAGCAGCTTGGCCGATGGGACCGGGGAGCTGTTTTTT. It codes for CASSLADGTGELFF.

The chain links TRBV7-2 to TRBJ1-2, with D perhaps TRBD1 (6 bases). Germline-derived CDR1 and CDR2 are SGHTA and FQGNSA. This CDR3 has 15 amino acids. Trimming took off 4 bases at V and 0 bases at J, with 12 bases between the two ends. The CDR3 DNA is TGTGCCAGCAGCTCACAGACAGGAACTAACTATGGCTACACCTTC. Its translation is CASSSQTGTNYGYTF.

The chain recombines TRBV7-9 with TRBJ2-2; 8 nucleotides agree with TRBD2. This CDR3 comprises 18 residues. In germline, CDR1 is SEHNR, CDR2 FQNEAQ (reference sequence). J was trimmed by 0 bases and V by 5 bases; bases with no gene match: 11. CDR3 sequence (DNA): TGTGCCAGCAGCCTTGGCGGGTTAGCGGGACCGAACACCGGGGAGCTGTTTTTT. Translating it yields CASSLGGLAGPNTGELFF. Full variable domain (remainder filled in from reference TRBV7-9 and TRBJ2-2): DTGVSQNPRHKITKRGQNVTFRCDPISEHNRLYWYRQTLGQGPEFLTYFQNEAQLEKSRLLSDRFSAERPKGSFSTLEIQRTEQGDSAMYLCASSLGGLAGPNTGELFFGEGSRLTVL.

The chain combines TRBV11-2 with TRBJ1-1, with D possibly TRBD1 on 6 matching bases. The CDR3 has 14 residues. V dropped 2 bases and J dropped 4 bases, with 11 bases sitting between them. Germline V gene data show CDR1 as SGHAT and CDR2 as FQNNGV. CDR3 DNA: TGTGCCAGCAGCTTACTCAGGGGCCCCACTGAAGCTTTCTTT. It specifies CASSLLRGPTEAFF.